This T cell receptor beta chain emerged from a study of sequential checkpoint blockade in melanoma. Looking at the study overall: First-line arms were nivolumab then ipilimumab, or the reverse, randomized 1:1. 91 pretreatment tumor DNA samples were TCRβ immunosequenced.

Overall study results and limits: Pretreatment TIL clonality tracked with response in the nivolumab-first arm.

The treatment here: randomized to nivolumab then ipilimumab (arm A) or the reverse (arm B). This clone was picked up a small number of times. Its antigen is not identified. TCRdb's table, derived via immunoSEQ multiplex PCR, lists solely in-frame clones and lacks some. The repertoire includes roughly 20,000 clones, 26% of them detected once, and approximately 7.1% sits in the top ten. This sample comprised tumor tissue (inferred from file names), obtained from a patient given nivolumab and ipilimumab in sequence. The source is a human donor with melanoma.

CDR3 DNA sequence: TGTGCCAGCAGCCCACCGGGACTAGCGCACAATGAGCAGTTCTTC. Translating gives CASSPPGLAHNEQFF. The chain employs TRBV11-3 and TRBJ2-1, with TRBD2 matching 10 bases. The CDR3 has 15 residues. CDR1 is SGHNT and CDR2 is YENEEA in the germline V gene. The junction had 6 bases not matched to a gene; V was cut back by 5 bases and J by 5 bases. The full variable domain, with the rest looked up from reference TRBV11-3 and TRBJ2-1, is EAGVVQSPRYKIIEKKQPVAFWCNPISGHNTLYWYLQNLGQGPELLIRYENEEAVDDSQLPKDRFSAERLKGVDSTLKIQPAELGDSAVYLCASSPPGLAHNEQFFGPGTRLTVL.